The T cell receptor beta chain described here comes from a study of shared clonotypes between healthy human individuals. Study-wide findings and caveats: It was only blood that was sampled, and tissue repertoires likely differ.

With regard to this clone: Its specificity is not known.

The CDR3 is 12 amino acids. Germline V gene lookup returns CDR1 SGHRS and CDR2 YFSETQ. V shed 0 bases and J shed 12 bases, with 12 bases lying between them. Some clones are missing from TCRdb's copy, which holds only in-frame ones; the method was immunoSEQ multiplex PCR. The sample consists of some 700,000 clones, roughly 88% of them appearing once. The sample was memory CD8+ T cells from PBMCs. Described subset: CD45RO+ cells pooled with CCR7-negative TemRA cells. The chain has TRBV5-1 and TRBJ2-5; D not certain. This receptor was identified in a man younger than 30 in good health. Some clones in this sample may be carry-over from other donors' samples. The CDR3 DNA follows: TGCGCCAGCAGCTTGGGCCAGAACATCAAGTACTTC. Translating gives CASSLGQNIKYF.